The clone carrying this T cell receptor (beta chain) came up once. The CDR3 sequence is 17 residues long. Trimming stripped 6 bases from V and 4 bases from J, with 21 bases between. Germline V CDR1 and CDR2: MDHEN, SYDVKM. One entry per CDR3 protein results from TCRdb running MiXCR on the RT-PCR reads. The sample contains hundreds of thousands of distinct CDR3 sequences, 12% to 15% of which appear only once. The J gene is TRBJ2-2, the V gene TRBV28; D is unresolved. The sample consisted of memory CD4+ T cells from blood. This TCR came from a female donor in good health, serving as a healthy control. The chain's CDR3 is CASSPPLGSGGTGELFF. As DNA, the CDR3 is TGTGCCAGCAGCCCCCCCCTGGGGTCAGGTGGCACCGGGGAGCTGTTTTTT.